This T cell receptor (beta chain) was retrieved from a study of T cells in tuberculosis. Data came from immunoSEQ multiplex PCR; TCRdb stores just in-frame clones and leaves some out. The table lists about 88,000 clones, approximately 90% of them singletons. Germline CDR1 is MNHEY and CDR2 is SMNVEV (reference sequence). CDR3 length: 14 residues. J was trimmed by 7 bases and V by 4 bases; bases with no gene match: 8. After thawing and overnight rest, PBMC were stained with GMM-loaded CD1B tetramer, viability dye and anti-CD3 for sorting. The CD1B tetramers carried C32 glucose monomycolate purified from Rhodococcus equi. PBMC for tetramer sorting were first depleted of CD14-expressing monocytes.

V is TRBV27 and J is TRBJ1-2; 8 bases line up with TRBD1. The source material was CD1b-GMM tetramer-negative cells sorted from PBMCs. The source of this sequence is an adult woman with latent tuberculosis. CDR3 sequence reads: CASSSTPGGGGYTF. In DNA, the CDR3 is TGTGCCAGCAGTTCCACCCCAGGGGGCGGTGGCTACACCTTC.